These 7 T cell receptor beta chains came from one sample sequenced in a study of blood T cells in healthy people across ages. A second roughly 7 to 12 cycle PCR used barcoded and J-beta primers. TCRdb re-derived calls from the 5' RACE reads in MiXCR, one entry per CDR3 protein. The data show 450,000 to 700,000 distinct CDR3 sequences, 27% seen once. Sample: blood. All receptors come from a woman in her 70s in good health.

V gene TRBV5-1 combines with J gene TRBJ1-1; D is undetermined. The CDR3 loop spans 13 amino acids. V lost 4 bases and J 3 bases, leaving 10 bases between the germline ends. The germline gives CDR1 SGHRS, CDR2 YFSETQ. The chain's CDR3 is CASSPNLDTEAFF. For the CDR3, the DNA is TGCGCCAGCAGCCCAAACCTAGACACTGAAGCTTTCTTT.

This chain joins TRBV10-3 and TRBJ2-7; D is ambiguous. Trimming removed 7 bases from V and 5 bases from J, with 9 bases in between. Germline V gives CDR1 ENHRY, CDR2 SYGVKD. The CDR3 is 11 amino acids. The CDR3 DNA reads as TGTGCCATCACCAACAGCCACGAGCAGTACTTC. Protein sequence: CAITNSHEQYF.

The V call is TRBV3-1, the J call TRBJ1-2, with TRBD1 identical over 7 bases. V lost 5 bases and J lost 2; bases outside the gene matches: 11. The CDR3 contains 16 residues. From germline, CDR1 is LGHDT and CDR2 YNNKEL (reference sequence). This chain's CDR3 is CASSFRRDRQNYGYTF. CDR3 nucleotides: TGTGCCAGCAGCTTTAGGCGGGACAGACAAAACTATGGCTACACCTTC.

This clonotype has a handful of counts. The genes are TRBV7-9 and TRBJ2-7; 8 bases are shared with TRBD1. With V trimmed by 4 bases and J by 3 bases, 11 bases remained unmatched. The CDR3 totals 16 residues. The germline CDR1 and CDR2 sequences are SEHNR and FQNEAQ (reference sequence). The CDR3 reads CASSSIRTGTNYEQYF. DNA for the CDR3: TGTGCCAGCAGCTCTATCAGGACAGGGACAAACTACGAGCAGTACTTC. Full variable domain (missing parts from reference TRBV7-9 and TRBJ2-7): DTGVSQNPRHKITKRGQNVTFRCDPISEHNRLYWYRQTLGQGPEFLTYFQNEAQLEKSRLLSDRFSAERPKGSFSTLEIQRTEQGDSAMYLCASSSIRTGTNYEQYFGPGTRLTVT.

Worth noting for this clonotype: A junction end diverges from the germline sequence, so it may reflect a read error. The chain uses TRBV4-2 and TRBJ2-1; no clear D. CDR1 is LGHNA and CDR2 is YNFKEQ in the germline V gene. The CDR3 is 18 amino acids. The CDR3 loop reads CASSQDPLRGRSFNEQFF. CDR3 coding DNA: TGTGCCAGCAGCCAAGATCCCCTTCGCGGCCGCTCCTTCAATGAGCAGTTCTTC.

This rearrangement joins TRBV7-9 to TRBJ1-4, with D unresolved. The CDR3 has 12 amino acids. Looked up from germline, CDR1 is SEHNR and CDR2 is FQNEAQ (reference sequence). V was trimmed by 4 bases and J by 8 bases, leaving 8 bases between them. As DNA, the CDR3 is TGTGCCAGCAGCTGGGTCGGGGAAAAACTGTTTTTT. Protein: CASSWVGEKLFF.

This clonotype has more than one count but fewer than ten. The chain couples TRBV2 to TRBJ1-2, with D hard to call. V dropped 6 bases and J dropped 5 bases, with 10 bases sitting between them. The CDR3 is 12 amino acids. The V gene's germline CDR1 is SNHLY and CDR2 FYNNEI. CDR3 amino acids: CASSKDGYGYTF. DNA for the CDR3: TGTGCCAGCAGCAAAGACGGATATGGCTACACCTTC.